This is a list of T cell receptor beta chains from one sample in a study of T cells after yellow fever vaccination. TCRdb independently ran MiXCR on the 5' RACE reads; one entry per CDR3 protein. The repertoire has over 150,000 distinct CDR3 sequences, less than 9% of them found once; the top ten carry approximately 2.4%. Material: CD4+ T cells sorted from PBMCs, obtained 5 days after the first yellow fever vaccination. The receptors were sampled from a man younger than 35 who received the YFV17D yellow fever vaccine. Each CDR3 is given with its conserved first and last residue. The order of the fields is D gene, J gene, V gene, clone size, CDR3 protein, CDR3 DNA. D genes are given only for firm matches. Size tells how often a clone was seen (once, few, many) or the class of an expanded clone, and some rows leave it out.

D: .
J: TRBJ2-6
V: TRBV5-6
size: .
CDR3: CASSLLTNGANVLTF
DNA: TGTGCCAGCAGCTTGTTGACCAATGGGGCCAACGTCCTGACTTTC

D: .
J: TRBJ1-5
V: TRBV5-1
size: many
CDR3: CASSFIPGAQPQHF
DNA: TGCGCCAGCAGCTTTATTCCAGGAGCTCAGCCCCAGCATTTT

D: .
J: TRBJ2-5
V: TRBV7-9
size: many
CDR3: CASRLQGLPETQYF
DNA: TGTGCCAGCAGGTTACAGGGTTTACCGGAGACCCAGTACTTC

D: TRBD1
J: TRBJ2-1
V: TRBV24-1
size: few
CDR3: CATSDPGTGYNEQFF
DNA: TGTGCCACCAGTGACCCCGGGACAGGGTACAATGAGCAGTTCTTC

D: .
J: TRBJ2-7
V: TRBV21-1
size: few
CDR3: CASSKVRGLSSYEQYF
DNA: TGTGCCAGCAGCAAAGTTAGGGGACTTTCCTCCTACGAGCAGTACTTC

D: .
J: TRBJ1-5
V: TRBV20-1
size: .
CDR3: CSALRDEAHSNQPQHF
DNA: TGCAGTGCCCTCCGAGACGAGGCGCATAGCAATCAGCCCCAGCATTTT

D: .
J: TRBJ2-7
V: TRBV7-9
size: many
CDR3: CASSLTPGSEQYF
DNA: TGTGCCAGCAGCTTGACGCCGGGGAGCGAGCAGTACTTC

D: .
J: TRBJ2-2
V: TRBV2
size: many
CDR3: CASRQVTATGELFF
DNA: TGTGCCAGCAGACAGGTCACGGCCACCGGGGAGCTGTTTTTT

D: TRBD2
J: TRBJ2-3
V: TRBV11-2
size: many
CDR3: CASILPLSGGAADTQYF
DNA: TGTGCCAGCATCCTACCCCTTAGCGGGGGGGCTGCAGATACGCAGTATTTT

D: .
J: TRBJ1-5
V: TRBV11-2
size: .
CDR3: CASSLSYDQPQHF
DNA: TGTGCCAGCAGCTTATCGTACGATCAGCCCCAGCATTTT

D: .
J: TRBJ2-7
V: TRBV12-5
size: few
CDR3: CASGLVPPGEGIYEQYF
DNA: TGTGCTAGTGGTTTGGTACCCCCGGGGGAAGGGATCTACGAGCAGTACTTC

D: TRBD1
J: TRBJ2-4
V: TRBV19
size: few
CDR3: CASSPGTGQLLAKNIQYF
DNA: TGTGCCAGTAGTCCCGGGACAGGACAACTTCTAGCCAAAAACATTCAGTACTTC

D: .
J: TRBJ2-1
V: TRBV20-1
size: many
CDR3: CSAPGPLVSYNEQFF
DNA: TGCAGTGCCCCCGGTCCTCTTGTATCCTACAATGAGCAGTTCTTC

D: .
J: TRBJ2-2
V: TRBV7-2
size: many
CDR3: CASSFRGLFSGELFF
DNA: TGTGCCAGCAGCTTCAGGGGTTTATTCTCCGGGGAGCTGTTTTTT